This TCR beta chain was sequenced during a study of shared clonotypes between healthy human individuals. Overall study findings and caveats: Among donors, sharing of clonotypes was expected to be affected by sequencing depth.

This CDR3 spans 13 amino acids. V lost 2 bases to trimming and J lost 0 bases, with 5 bases between them. From germline, CDR1 is KGHSH and CDR2 LQKENI. Every immunoSEQ plate was one replicate of a subset's evenly spread DNA. Data came from immunoSEQ multiplex PCR; TCRdb stores just in-frame clones and leaves some out. The repertoire has roughly 2 million clones, approximately 94% of them found once; the top ten carry 0.13%. With regard to this clone: The target antigen is unknown. The sample holds other DNA sequences that translate to the same CDR3.

The clonotype originates from a man aged 18 to 30 in good health. The specimen was naive CD4+ T cells sorted from blood. Indicated subset: CD45RA+ positively selected. This rearrangement joins TRBV18 to TRBJ2-7; D is undetermined. The CDR3 DNA sequence: TGTGCCAGCTCACCAGGCAACTCCTACGAGCAGTACTTC. It codes for CASSPGNSYEQYF.